Below, 30 T cell receptor beta chains from the same sample are listed, as sequenced in a study of blood T cell repertoires in COVID-19 (dated by TCRdb to the early 2020s). Library construction relied on the immunoSEQ multiplex PCR assay. Imported from immuneACCESS, the table was reduced by TCRdb to in-frame sequences with V and J called. These copies leave out some clones; in studies compared against another copy, an unresolved V gene accounts for under half, and the cause of the remainder is not known. Here the sample has 150,000 to 200,000 clones; roughly 88% occur a single time. The top ten constitute roughly 9.7% of the sample. The specimen was peripheral blood. The receptor source for this set is a human donor with active or convalescent COVID-19. The donor label of this sample is uncertain.

The CDR3 nucleotides are TGTGCCAGCAGCTTCAGTGGGGGGGGGATGTCCTACGAGCAGTACTTC. It encodes CASSFSGGGMSYEQYF. J is TRBJ2-7 and V is TRBV5-4; 7 nucleotides agree with TRBD2. After removal of 2 bases from V and 1 base from J, the junction contained 9 bases not matched to a gene. Germline V gene sequence: CDR1 SGHNT, CDR2 YYREEE (reference sequence). This CDR3 has 16 residues.

The genes are TRBV3-1 (or the pseudogene TRBV3-2) and TRBJ1-1; no definite D call. Trimming stripped 4 bases from V and 5 bases from J, with 11 bases between. The CDR3 extends over 13 amino acids. Germline-derived CDR1 and CDR2 are LGHDT and YNNKEL (reference sequence). The CDR3 here is CASSPRGFTEAFF. The CDR3 DNA is TGTGCCAGCAGCCCCAGAGGGTTTACTGAAGCTTTCTTT.

The chain carries TRBV4-3 and TRBJ1-4; D unresolved. This CDR3 has 11 residues. The V and J ends lost 1 base and 14 bases respectively, with 8 bases between them. Germline V lookup: CDR1 LGHNA, CDR2 YSLEER. CDR3: CASSQAGELFF. In DNA form, the CDR3 reads TGCGCCAGCAGCCAAGCTGGTGAGCTGTTTTTT.

The count of this clone is one. This chain connects TRBV18 to TRBJ1-1, with 12 bases identical to TRBD1. Germline CDR1 KGHSH, CDR2 LQKENI. V shed 4 bases and J 3 bases; nucleotides not matched to a gene: 9. The CDR3 spans 17 residues. CDR3 sequence reads: CASSLSGTGGSDTEAFF. The CDR3 DNA reads TGTGCCAGCTCACTCTCCGGGACAGGGGGCTCGGACACTGAAGCTTTCTTT.

The chain recombines TRBV3-1 (or the pseudogene TRBV3-2) with TRBJ2-5; 8 nucleotides agree with TRBD2. V lost 1 base, J lost 1 base, and 2 bases stayed unmatched. The CDR3 totals 15 residues. Germline V gives CDR1 LGHDT, CDR2 YNNKEL (reference sequence). The CDR3 sequence: CASSQAGGFQETQYF. For the CDR3, the DNA is TGTGCCAGCAGCCAAGCGGGGGGGTTCCAAGAGACCCAGTACTTC.

The chain combines TRBV5-1 with TRBJ2-7; 7 nucleotides agree with TRBD2. The CDR3 is 13 residues long. J lost 6 bases, V lost 0 bases, and 3 bases had no gene match. Germline values: CDR1 SGHRS, CDR2 YFSETQ. Here the CDR3 reads CASSLVRGSEQYF. The DNA for the CDR3 is TGCGCCAGCAGCTTGGTGCGGGGGAGCGAGCAGTACTTC.

This clone appeared once. The J gene is TRBJ1-4, the V gene TRBV12-5; D call uncertain. Germline V lookup: CDR1 LGHNT, CDR2 FRNRAP. This CDR3 is built from 14 residues. Between the trimmed V and J ends, which lost 1 base and 8 bases, there was a span of 11 bases. The CDR3, as DNA: TGTGCTAGTGGTTTGGGCAATCGGGGAGAAAAACTGTTTTTT. It specifies CASGLGNRGEKLFF.

This rearrangement joins TRBV11-2 to TRBJ2-1, with a weak D call TRBD1 (6 bases). Trimming stripped 6 bases from V and 9 bases from J, with 18 bases between. The CDR3 contains 14 residues. Germline V gene lookup returns CDR1 SGHAT and CDR2 FQNNGV. CDR3 residues: CASREQGSSGEQFF. DNA of the CDR3: TGTGCCAGCAGGGAACAGGGTTCGTCAGGTGAGCAGTTCTTC.

This chain connects TRBV7-2 to TRBJ2-2, with TRBD1 matching over 8 bases. Germline CDR1 and CDR2: SGHTA and FQGNSA. J lost 1 base, V lost 5 bases, and 3 bases had no gene match. The CDR3 consists of 15 residues. This CDR3 reads CASSTGGLNTGELFF. Written as DNA, the CDR3 is TGTGCCAGCAGCACAGGGGGGTTGAACACCGGGGAGCTGTTTTTT.

The V and J genes are TRBV9 and TRBJ2-5; 7 bases fit TRBD2. CDR3 size: 15 residues. CDR1 SGDLS and CDR2 YYNGEE come from the germline V gene. With V trimmed by 0 bases and J by 1 base, 3 bases remained unmatched. CDR3 in amino acids: CASSVALAFQETQYF. CDR3 in DNA: TGTGCCAGCAGCGTAGCACTAGCGTTCCAAGAGACCCAGTACTTC.

The rearrangement uses TRBV6-2 or TRBV6-3 and TRBJ2-1, with 7 bases that match TRBD1. Per the germline V gene, CDR1 is MNHEY and CDR2 is SVGEGT. V lost 5 bases to trimming and J lost 7 bases; unmatched junction nucleotides: 8. The CDR3 sequence is 14 residues long. Written as DNA, the CDR3 is TGTGCCAGCAGTCTCCGGGACAGACAAAATGAGCAGTTCTTC. This translates into CASSLRDRQNEQFF.

The chain recombines TRBV28 with TRBJ2-2; no firm D call. Germline CDR1 MDHEN, CDR2 SYDVKM. V was pared by 3 bases and J by 1 base, with 12 bases between. The CDR3 length is 16 residues. CDR3 amino acids: CASSFHTIMNTGELFF. As DNA, the CDR3 is TGTGCCAGCAGTTTTCACACTATCATGAACACCGGGGAGCTGTTTTTT.

The CDR3 region has the DNA TGTGCCAGCTCACCCCTCAGCTCCTACAATGAGCAGTTCTTC. Translated, it gives CASSPLSSYNEQFF. This chain connects TRBV18 to TRBJ2-1; D is undetermined. CDR1 and CDR2 from the germline V gene are KGHSH and LQKENI. Trimming removed 3 bases at V and 0 bases at J, with 6 bases between. The CDR3 spans 14 residues.

The chain links TRBV30 to TRBJ2-2; D call uncertain. Germline CDR1 GTSNPN, CDR2 SVGIG (reference sequence). Deletions cut 0 bases from V and 4 bases from J, with 12 bases between. The CDR3 extends over 15 amino acids. This CDR3 reads CAWSVRSTRTGELFF. CDR3 nucleotide sequence: TGTGCCTGGAGTGTACGAAGTACACGCACCGGGGAGCTGTTTTTT.

V gene TRBV10-1 combines with J gene TRBJ2-3; D perhaps matches TRBD2 (5 bases). Germline CDR1 WNHNN, CDR2 SYGVQD (reference sequence). The CDR3 has 15 residues. V gave up 6 bases and J gave up 1 base, with 14 bases separating them. The CDR3 DNA sequence: TGCGCCAGCAGCCCGGCGGAGGCGGGCACAGATACGCAGTATTTT. Translating gives CASSPAEAGTDTQYF.

The J gene is TRBJ1-5, the V gene TRBV19, with D possibly matching TRBD1 (5 bases). Germline-derived CDR1 and CDR2 are LNHDA and SQIVND (reference sequence). The ends were cut back, 5 bases at V and 5 bases at J, with 22 bases in the middle. This CDR3 is built from 17 residues. CDR3 loop: CASSPRGGWGVDQPQHF. The CDR3 DNA follows: TGTGCCAGTAGTCCCCGTGGAGGTTGGGGGGTGGATCAGCCCCAGCATTTT.

The J gene is TRBJ2-1, the V gene TRBV6-4; D uncertain. CDR3 length: 11 residues. Germline-derived CDR1 and CDR2 are MRHNA and SNTAGT. Trimming took 1 base from V and 10 from J, leaving 5 bases between them. As DNA, the CDR3 is TGTGCCAGCAGTGACTTTAGAGAGCAGTTCTTC. This sequence encodes CASSDFREQFF.

The chain combines TRBV19 with TRBJ1-2, with a weak D call TRBD1 (6 bases). Trimming removed 7 bases at V and 3 bases at J, with 18 bases between. This CDR3 has 15 amino acids. Germline V gives CDR1 LNHDA, CDR2 SQIVND (reference sequence). The CDR3 loop is CASTSLQGRHYGYTF. The CDR3 DNA sequence: TGTGCCAGTACCTCTCTACAGGGACGGCACTATGGCTACACCTTC.

The V call is TRBV5-6, the J call TRBJ1-5; D is perhaps TRBD1 (5 bases). Germline CDR1 SGHDT, CDR2 YYEEEE. V gave up 2 bases and J gave up 2 bases, with 11 bases separating them. This CDR3 contains 15 residues. The CDR3, as DNA: TGTGCCAGCAGCTTTCGGGGGTTGGGCAATCAGCCCCAGCATTTT. Its translation is CASSFRGLGNQPQHF.

V usage is TRBV5-1 and J usage is TRBJ2-1, with TRBD2 as a possible D gene (6 bases). Germline V lookup: CDR1 SGHRS, CDR2 YFSETQ. V was pared by 4 bases and J by 10 bases, with 9 bases between. The CDR3 contains 11 residues. In nucleotides, the CDR3 is TGCGCCAGCAGCATAAGCGGGGAGCAGTTCTTC. It yields the protein CASSISGEQFF.

V gene TRBV19 combines with J gene TRBJ2-3, with 12 bases fitting TRBD1. This CDR3 contains 15 residues. Germline assignment: CDR1 LNHDA and CDR2 SQIVND (reference sequence). Trimming removed 6 bases from V and 3 bases from J; junction bases left unmatched: 4. The CDR3: CASRPGQGATDTQYF. CDR3 bases: TGTGCCAGTAGACCGGGACAGGGGGCTACAGATACGCAGTATTTT.

The chain combines TRBV4-2 with TRBJ1-4; no clear D gene. The V gene lost 1 base and the J gene lost 8 bases, with 23 bases spanning the gap. The CDR3 contains 18 residues. Per germline, CDR1 LGHNA and CDR2 YNFKEQ. CDR3 in amino acids: CASSQGNAPGKSGEKLFF. CDR3 DNA: TGTGCCAGCAGCCAAGGAAACGCCCCCGGGAAAAGTGGAGAAAAACTGTTTTTT.

The V and J genes are TRBV3-1 (or the pseudogene TRBV3-2) and TRBJ2-4; TRBD1 agrees at 8 bases. With 5 bases clipped from V and 11 bases from J, the junction kept 8 bases outside the gene matches. The CDR3 is made up of 13 amino acids. CDR1 is LGHDT and CDR2 is YNNKEL in the germline V gene (reference sequence). The CDR3 spells CASSVGTGSFQYF. CDR3 nucleotides: TGTGCCAGCAGCGTCGGGACAGGCTCTTTTCAGTACTTC.

In nucleotides, the CDR3 is TGTGCCACTGGGACTAGCGGATCGAACACCGGGGAGCTGTTTTTT. Amino acid sequence: CATGTSGSNTGELFF. V usage is TRBV10-3 and J usage is TRBJ2-2, with TRBD2 matching 11 bases. This CDR3 is 15 amino acids long. With 10 bases clipped from V and 0 bases from J, the junction kept 4 bases outside the gene matches. CDR1 and CDR2 (germline): ENHRY, SYGVKD.

The chain recombines TRBV6-1 with TRBJ2-7; 9 bases match TRBD2. Looked up from germline, CDR1 is MNHNS and CDR2 is SASEGT. This CDR3 is 19 amino acids long. V shed 2 bases and J 5 bases; nucleotides not matched to a gene: 19. The CDR3 here is CASSEKVSGRMGAGDEQYF. CDR3 DNA sequence: TGTGCCAGCAGTGAAAAGGTTAGCGGGAGAATGGGGGCCGGTGACGAGCAGTACTTC.

The gene calls are TRBV14 and TRBJ1-1; perhaps TRBD1 as D (5 bases). The germline V gene encodes CDR1 SGHDN and CDR2 FVKESK. V gave up 0 bases and J gave up 4 bases, with 12 bases separating them. The CDR3 runs to 15 residues. CDR3 region: CASSQDAGLGTEAFF. In DNA form, the CDR3 reads TGTGCCAGCAGCCAAGATGCAGGGCTTGGCACTGAAGCTTTCTTT.

Only a few counts were recorded for this clone. The chain employs TRBV6-1 and TRBJ2-2; 8 bases fit TRBD1. J lost 4 bases, V lost 2 bases, and 3 bases had no gene match. Germline assignment: CDR1 MNHNS and CDR2 SASEGT. This CDR3 comprises 15 residues. This CDR3 is CASSEPGGSTGELFF. The CDR3 DNA reads TGTGCCAGCAGTGAACCAGGGGGCTCCACCGGGGAGCTGTTTTTT.

The chain links TRBV5-1 to TRBJ2-7, with TRBD2 identical over 7 bases. The CDR3 runs to 15 residues. The trim removed 0 bases at V and 2 bases at J, leaving 5 bases unmatched. Germline V gene lookup returns CDR1 SGHRS and CDR2 YFSETQ. The DNA of the CDR3 is TGCGCCAGCAGCTTGGGGAGCGGGAAGACCTACGAGCAGTACTTC. This translates into CASSLGSGKTYEQYF.

The chain links TRBV24-1 to TRBJ1-2; D might be TRBD1 (5 bases). CDR3 size: 13 residues. The germline gives CDR1 KGHDR, CDR2 SFDVKD. Trimming cost V 4 bases and J 7 bases, with 12 bases left between them. CDR3 DNA sequence: TGTGCCACCAGTGAACCAGGGATAGGTGGCTACACCTTC. Its translation: CATSEPGIGGYTF.

J is TRBJ1-3 and V is TRBV9; D uncertain. Trimming removed 0 bases from V and 6 bases from J, with 7 bases in between. The germline V gene has CDR1 SGDLS and CDR2 YYNGEE. This CDR3 contains 13 residues. The CDR3 DNA follows: TGTGCCAGCAGCGTAGAAGCTGAAAACACCATATATTTT. Translated: CASSVEAENTIYF.